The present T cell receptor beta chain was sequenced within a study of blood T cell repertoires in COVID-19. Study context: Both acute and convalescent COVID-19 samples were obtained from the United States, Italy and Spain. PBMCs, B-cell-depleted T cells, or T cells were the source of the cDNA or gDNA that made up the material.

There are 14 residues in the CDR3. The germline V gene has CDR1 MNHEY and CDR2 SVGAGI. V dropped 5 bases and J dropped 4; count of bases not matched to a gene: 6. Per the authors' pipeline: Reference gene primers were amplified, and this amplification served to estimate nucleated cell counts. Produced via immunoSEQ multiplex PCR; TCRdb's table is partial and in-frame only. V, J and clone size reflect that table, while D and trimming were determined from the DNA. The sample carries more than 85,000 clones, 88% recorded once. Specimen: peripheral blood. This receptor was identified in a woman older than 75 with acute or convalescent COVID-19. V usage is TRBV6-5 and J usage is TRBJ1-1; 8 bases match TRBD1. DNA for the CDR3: TGTGCCAGCAGTAACCCAGGGGGCTTCACTGAAGCTTTCTTT. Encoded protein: CASSNPGGFTEAFF.